This TCR beta chain stems from a study of spatial heterogeneity in lung cancer. Study details: Each time, sequencing found more beta-chain sequences than alpha-chain sequences. Findings of the study overall: Ubiquitous expanded tumor TCRs were observed in blood more at resection than follow-up.

The time point is: sample taken at primary tumor resection. Sequencing was performed on whole RNA extracted from tumor and nontumor lung tissue, or from frozen PBMC, and the material was left unsorted. Each molecule of TCR cDNA was tagged with one unique molecular identifier. Each CDR3 protein gets one entry after TCRdb re-called the 5' RACE reads with MiXCR. The table includes 40,000 or so distinct CDR3 sequences, roughly 5.4% detected once. Many counts were recorded for this clonotype. The antigen is unknown. This CDR3 contains 14 residues. Trimming stripped 8 bases from V and 3 bases from J, with 19 bases between. Germline CDR1 is SQVTM and CDR2 is ANQGSEA.

The material sequenced was PBMCs, taken at surgery. The chain uses TRBV29-1 and TRBJ1-1, with D tentatively TRBD1 (6 bases). The TCR was taken from a female donor with early-stage non-small cell lung cancer. The CDR3 nucleotides are TGCAGCCTCTCCGAAACAGGGTCTGACACTGAAGCTTTCTTT. Amino acids: CSLSETGSDTEAFF.